The T cell receptor beta chain under discussion was sequenced for a study of identical twins. TCRdb passed the 5' RACE reads through MiXCR, listing each CDR3 protein once. The sample carries over 200,000 distinct CDR3 sequences, over 5.5% recorded once. This clonotype was detected only a few times. Germline trimming cut 0 bases from V and 8 bases from J; bases unmatched to any gene: 9. CDR3 size: 14 residues. Germline lookup yields CDR1 DFQATT and CDR2 SNEGSKA (reference sequence). These sequences were also reported in another study, on T cells expressing NK-cell markers. As that report states: Dominant NKG2C+ clonotypes made up about 1.0-8% of CD8+ T cells in six donors.

Specimen: CD8+ T cells sorted from blood. The receptor was derived from a woman under 30 in good health. The chain is built from TRBV20-1 and TRBJ1-1, with 7 bases fitting TRBD1. The CDR3 protein is CSARDLRTGTEAFF. CDR3 coding DNA: TGCAGTGCTAGAGATCTTCGGACAGGAACAGAAGCTTTCTTT.